This T cell receptor beta chain stems from a study of blood T cells in healthy people across ages. Study context: About one barcoded beta molecule per two T cells came from capture by template switching. General study points: With age, beta diversity per million T cells declined roughly linearly, significantly by approximately 40.

Each sample yielded at least 5 micrograms of PBMC total RNA. Trimming cost V 4 bases and J 7 bases, with 17 bases left between them. Germline V gene lookup returns CDR1 SGHTA and CDR2 FQGTGA. This CDR3 spans 16 amino acids. This clonotype was counted only a few times. Its target is not known. Combining a sample-barcoded 5' primer with a J-beta primer mix, a second PCR ran for 7 to 11 cycles. From the 5' RACE reads, TCRdb called clonotypes with MiXCR, one entry per CDR3 protein. The sample holds about 1,500,000 distinct CDR3 sequences; 28% are singletons and the top ten take more than 6%. The sequencing input was blood. The chain recombines TRBV7-3 with TRBJ1-6; a weak D match, TRBD1 (5 bases). The clonotype was recovered from a woman aged 25 to 45 in good health. The CDR3 nucleotides are TGTGCCAGCAGCTCCCAAGGTTCAGGGTCCAATTCACCCCTCCACTTT. It translates to CASSSQGSGSNSPLHF.